The clone carrying this T cell receptor (beta chain) was seen a handful of times. Its matching antigen is unknown. This specimen comes from a study of T-cell memory formation after mild COVID-19. Whole-study findings and limits: Day 37-peaking second-wave clones had unconfirmed SARS-CoV-2 specificity. The study detected some responding clones in pre-infection memory, suggesting cross-reactive memory joined.

cDNA libraries for TCR alpha and TCR beta, carrying sample barcodes and UMIs, came from 5'RACE with constant-segment primers. TCRdb redid the calling of the 5' RACE reads with MiXCR, one entry per CDR3 protein. The sample carries about 340,000 distinct CDR3 sequences, around a fifth recorded once. V lost 0 bases and J 4 bases, leaving 11 bases between the germline ends. Per germline, CDR1 SGHRS and CDR2 YFSETQ. The CDR3 spans 14 residues. The receptor's source is an adult woman who had mild COVID-19 (a few samples of this study predate the infection). Cell type and time point are not known. Sequenced: PBMCs or a T cell subset sorted from them (not recorded which). V usage is TRBV5-1 and J usage is TRBJ2-7, with D possibly being TRBD1 (6 bases). In DNA form, the CDR3 reads TGCGCCAGCAGCTTGGACAGGGTGAAGTACGAGCAGTACTTC. Protein product: CASSLDRVKYEQYF.